These T cell receptor beta chains were read from a single sample in a study of breast tumors, draining lymph nodes, adjacent tissues. MiXCR was run by TCRdb on the multiplex PCR reads, yielding one entry per CDR3 protein. The table lists about 270,000 distinct CDR3 sequences, under 35% of them singletons, with 1.1% in the top ten. The sequencing input was axillary lymph node tissue. The receptor set was obtained from a female donor with breast cancer. Some clones in this sample may be carry-over from other donors' samples. The CDR3 runs from the conserved cysteine through the conserved F or W. The order of the fields is V gene, J gene, clone size, D gene, CDR3 length, CDR3 DNA, CDR3 protein. The D gene is left open where the match is weak. The size of a clone is reported for some rows only, either as once, few or many, or as a class for expanded clones.

V gene: TRBV7-2; J gene: TRBJ2-7; clone size: many; D gene: NA; CDR3 length: 16; CDR3 DNA: TGTGCCAGCAGCTTAAACATTGCTAGCGAAACCTACGAGCAGTACTTC; CDR3 protein: CASSLNIASETYEQYF
V gene: TRBV29-1; J gene: TRBJ2-7; clone size: many; D gene: NA; CDR3 length: 13; CDR3 DNA: TGCAGCGTTATAGCGGAGTGGGCCTACGAGCAGTACTTC; CDR3 protein: CSVIAEWAYEQYF
V gene: TRBV7-2; J gene: TRBJ1-1; clone size: NA; D gene: NA; CDR3 length: 14; CDR3 DNA: TGTGCCAGCAGCTTACAAGGCATGAACACTGAAGCTTTCTTT; CDR3 protein: CASSLQGMNTEAFF
V gene: TRBV12-5; J gene: TRBJ2-2; clone size: many; D gene: NA; CDR3 length: 13; CDR3 DNA: TGTGCTAGTGGTTTGGTACTCACCGGGGAGCTGTTTTTT; CDR3 protein: CASGLVLTGELFF
V gene: TRBV11-3; J gene: TRBJ2-3; clone size: many; D gene: NA; CDR3 length: 15; CDR3 DNA: TGTGCCAGCAGCTTAGATCGGCCTAGCACAGATACGCAGTATTTT; CDR3 protein: CASSLDRPSTDTQYF
V gene: TRBV7-9; J gene: TRBJ1-1; clone size: NA; D gene: NA; CDR3 length: 13; CDR3 DNA: TGTGCCAGCAGCTTAGGGACAGCCACTGAAGCTTTCTTT; CDR3 protein: CASSLGTATEAFF
V gene: TRBV20-1; J gene: TRBJ1-5; clone size: many; D gene: NA; CDR3 length: 16; CDR3 DNA: TGCAGTGCTAGAGAGGTAGGGGGGAAGAGCAATCAGCCCCAGCATTTT; CDR3 protein: CSAREVGGKSNQPQHF
V gene: TRBV5-1; J gene: TRBJ2-4; clone size: NA; D gene: NA; CDR3 length: 17; CDR3 DNA: TGCGCCAGCAGCTTGGCGGGGCAAGGAGTTGTCAAAAACATTCAGTACTTC; CDR3 protein: CASSLAGQGVVKNIQYF
V gene: TRBV12-3/TRBV12-4; J gene: TRBJ2-5; clone size: many; D gene: TRBD1; CDR3 length: 15; CDR3 DNA: TGTGCCAGCAGTTTCCAGGGGGCGCTGGGTGAGACCCAGTACTTC; CDR3 protein: CASSFQGALGETQYF
V gene: TRBV30; J gene: TRBJ1-5; clone size: NA; D gene: NA; CDR3 length: 16; CDR3 DNA: TGTGCCTGGAGACTCGGGGGGGGCCGTAGCAATCAGCCCCAGCATTTT; CDR3 protein: CAWRLGGGRSNQPQHF
V gene: TRBV12-3/TRBV12-4; J gene: TRBJ2-3; clone size: many; D gene: TRBD2; CDR3 length: 18; CDR3 DNA: TGTGCCAGCAGTTTCGGGTGGGAGGGCCAACGTGACACAGATACGCAGTATTTT; CDR3 protein: CASSFGWEGQRDTDTQYF
V gene: TRBV9; J gene: TRBJ2-1; clone size: NA; D gene: TRBD2; CDR3 length: 16; CDR3 DNA: TGTGCCAGCAGCTGGACTAGCGGGAGAGGCTACAATGAGCAGTTCTTC; CDR3 protein: CASSWTSGRGYNEQFF
V gene: TRBV11-2; J gene: TRBJ2-7; clone size: many; D gene: NA; CDR3 length: 16; CDR3 DNA: TGTGCCAGCAGCCCCGGGGTTTCGGCGCCACTTTACGAGCAGTACTTC; CDR3 protein: CASSPGVSAPLYEQYF
V gene: TRBV24-1; J gene: TRBJ1-4; clone size: NA; D gene: NA; CDR3 length: 15; CDR3 DNA: TGTGCCACCAGTGTATTCGGGACCCCCAATGAAAAACTGTTTTTT; CDR3 protein: CATSVFGTPNEKLFF
V gene: TRBV20-1; J gene: TRBJ2-1; clone size: many; D gene: TRBD2; CDR3 length: 20; CDR3 DNA: TGCAGTGCTAGAGATTTAATTGGACTAGCGGGAAAAAGCTCCTACAATGAGCAGTTCTTC; CDR3 protein: CSARDLIGLAGKSSYNEQFF
V gene: TRBV5-1; J gene: TRBJ1-1; clone size: NA; D gene: NA; CDR3 length: 12; CDR3 DNA: TGCGCCAGCAGCCCCTTAGGCACTGAAGCTTTCTTT; CDR3 protein: CASSPLGTEAFF
V gene: TRBV20-1; J gene: TRBJ2-1; clone size: once; D gene: TRBD2; CDR3 length: 16; CDR3 DNA: TGCAGTGCTGACGGGACTAGCGGTACCTCCTACAATGAGCAGTTCTTC; CDR3 protein: CSADGTSGTSYNEQFF
V gene: TRBV9; J gene: TRBJ2-1; clone size: many; D gene: NA; CDR3 length: 15; CDR3 DNA: TGTGCCAGCAGCGAGCCCAAGGAGGGTAGTAATGAGCAGTTCTTC; CDR3 protein: CASSEPKEGSNEQFF
V gene: TRBV7-7; J gene: TRBJ2-2; clone size: NA; D gene: TRBD2; CDR3 length: 14; CDR3 DNA: TGTGCCAGCAGCTTGGATGCGGGAGCCGGGGAGCTGTTTTTT; CDR3 protein: CASSLDAGAGELFF
V gene: TRBV4-1; J gene: TRBJ1-5; clone size: NA; D gene: NA; CDR3 length: 15; CDR3 DNA: TGCGCCAGCAGCGGCCTGGGACGGGGCTTCCAGCCCCAGCATTTT; CDR3 protein: CASSGLGRGFQPQHF
V gene: TRBV6-6; J gene: TRBJ2-3; clone size: many; D gene: NA; CDR3 length: 15; CDR3 DNA: TGTGCCAGCAGTTCGCCAGGGTTGGGCACAGATACGCAGTATTTT; CDR3 protein: CASSSPGLGTDTQYF
V gene: TRBV6-2/TRBV6-3; J gene: TRBJ2-7; clone size: NA; D gene: NA; CDR3 length: 13; CDR3 DNA: TGTGCCAGCAGCTTCGCCGGGACCCCTGAGCAGTACTTC; CDR3 protein: CASSFAGTPEQYF